This TCR beta chain was recovered during a study of regulatory T cells in long-lasting Graves disease. Study-level background: Antithyroid drugs had been taken by newly diagnosed Graves' patients for under 3 months.

The time point here: newly diagnosed GD, antithyroid drugs for less than 3 months. RNA extracted from PBMCs served as the sequencing template. The germline gives CDR1 MNHNS, CDR2 SASEGT. V shed 5 bases and J 7 bases; nucleotides not matched to a gene: 10. This CDR3 region has 15 residues. With iRepertoire HTBI primers and Arm-PCR of CDR3 regions, TCR beta libraries were built. From the multiplex PCR reads, TCRdb called clonotypes with MiXCR, one entry per CDR3 protein. This sample yields roughly 440,000 distinct CDR3 sequences, of which about 17% are seen a single time; 23% belongs to the top ten. The same sample was also studied in work on T cells in Graves' hyperthyroidism and ophthalmopathy.

The sample in question was peripheral blood mononuclear cells (PBMCs), obtained at new diagnosis, from a patient treated with antithyroid drugs. The TCR was taken from a woman aged 18 to 35 with Graves disease. The chain combines TRBV6-1 with TRBJ1-4; 7 nucleotides line up with TRBD1. The CDR3 DNA is TGTGCCAGCAGTACACCAGGGGGGGGGAGTGAAAAACTGTTTTTT. This gives the protein CASSTPGGGSEKLFF.